This T cell receptor beta chain was sequenced for a study of cytomegalovirus exposure and HLA in healthy donors. Study-level background: The use of the same platform for the 90 to 150 validation repertoires and the 550 to 700 first-cohort repertoires was reported by a later analysis.

As to this clone: Its antigen is unknown.

The repertoire was sequenced with immunoSEQ multiplex PCR; TCRdb's copy has only in-frame clones and lacks some. The data contain about 360,000 clones, 86% of them singletons. The CDR3 has 14 amino acids. Germline V gene lookup returns CDR1 MNHNS and CDR2 SASEGT. V dropped 6 bases and J dropped 4; count of bases not matched to a gene: 8. Study results and caveats: TCR beta chains numbering more than 150 were designated cytomegalovirus-associated.

This chain uses TRBV6-1 with TRBJ1-1, with 7 nucleotides matching TRBD1. This sequence was found in a woman aged 18-29 years in good health and CMV-seronegative. Material: PBMCs. CDR3 amino acids: CASSPTGDGTEAFF. The CDR3 bases are TGTGCCAGCAGCCCTACAGGGGATGGCACTGAAGCTTTCTTT.